This T cell receptor (beta chain) was recorded in a study of T cells in Graves' hyperthyroidism and ophthalmopathy. General observations from the study: It was a median around 6 months before onset that the model predicted ophthalmopathy. Most expanded thyroid clonotypes above 0.001 recurred in blood.

Turning to this clonotype: Its antigen remains unknown.

Clinical symptoms, serum thyroxine, TRAb, thyroid ultrasound and orbital computed tomography informed diagnoses. Amplified TCR beta CDR3 regions came from RNA transcripts. An initial round of RT-PCR targeting the TCR CDR3 relied on the HTBI primer set. TCRdb fed the multiplex PCR reads into MiXCR, producing one record per CDR3 protein. This sample has about 560,000 distinct CDR3 sequences, with roughly a sixth found just once. Unmatched junction bases numbered 14, after V lost 6 bases and J lost 6 bases. This CDR3 is built from 17 residues. Germline assignment: CDR1 DFQATT and CDR2 SNEGSKA (reference sequence).

This TCR came from a woman aged 18-29 years with Graves' hyperthyroidism. The sample consisted of blood. This rearrangement joins TRBV20-1 to TRBJ2-2; 12 bases map to TRBD2. CDR3 in amino acids: CSAQHRLAGVVAGELFF. The DNA for the CDR3 is TGCAGTGCCCAGCATCGACTAGCGGGAGTTGTCGCCGGGGAGCTGTTTTTT.